The 22 T cell receptor beta chains presented below share a single source sample, sequenced in a study of breast tumors, draining lymph nodes, adjacent tissues listed by TCRdb under 2016. The axillary draining lymph nodes of breast cancer patients were the source of the lymph node samples. Libraries were made using multiplex PCR. The listed sequencing device is Illumina HiSeq 2000. TCRdb reanalyzed the raw reads on its own, using fastp at Q25 for trimming and MiXCR for clone calling, and kept in-frame beta chains. Rows are unified per CDR3 protein, each entry keeping the most common DNA and genes. The sample table holds fewer than 200,000 distinct CDR3 sequences, of which 33% were seen once. In total, the top ten clones hold 3.8% of the sample. Sequenced sample: axillary lymph node tissue. The receptor source for this set is a female donor with breast cancer. Some clones in this sample may be carry-over from other donors' samples.

This chain's CDR3 is CASSQSGADTEAFF. CDR3 sequence (DNA): TGTGCCAGCAGCCAGAGCGGCGCAGACACTGAAGCTTTCTTT. V usage is TRBV7-6 and J usage is TRBJ1-1; D unclear. The germline V and J ends were trimmed by 5 bases and 3 bases, with 13 bases remaining between them. Germline V gene data show CDR1 as SGHVS and CDR2 as FNYEAQ. This CDR3 contains 14 residues. Drawing the rest from reference TRBV7-6 and TRBJ1-1, the complete variable domain is GAGVSQSPRYKVTKRGQDVALRCDPISGHVSLYWYRQALGQGPEFLTYFNYEAQQDKSGLPNDRFSAERPEGSISTLTIQRTEQRDSAMYRCASSQSGADTEAFFGQGTRLTVV.

This clonotype was seen repeatedly, ten times or more. The genes are TRBV6-2 or TRBV6-3 and TRBJ2-7; the match to TRBD1 covers 8 bases. The CDR3 runs 15 residues. The germline V gene encodes CDR1 MNHEY and CDR2 SVGEGT. V lost 4 bases, J lost 7 bases, and 12 bases stayed unmatched. The CDR3 loop reads CASSSRQGSPWEQYF. The CDR3 region has the DNA TGTGCCAGCAGTTCAAGACAGGGGTCCCCCTGGGAGCAGTACTTC.

The CDR3 loop reads CSARGWTGSSSYEQYF. Written as DNA, the CDR3 is TGCAGTGCTAGAGGGTGGACAGGCTCGAGCTCCTACGAGCAGTACTTC. This chain connects TRBV20-1 to TRBJ2-7; TRBD1 aligns across 7 bases. J was trimmed by 0 bases and V by 1 base; bases with no gene match: 9. The germline gives CDR1 DFQATT, CDR2 SNEGSKA (reference sequence). The CDR3 runs to 16 residues.

The rearrangement joins TRBV24-1 to TRBJ1-2; perhaps TRBD1 as D (6 bases). Germline CDR1 is KGHDR and CDR2 is SFDVKD. CDR3 length equals 13 residues. The V end was cut by 3 bases, the J end by 5 bases, with 9 bases between. Written as DNA, the CDR3 is TGTGCCACCAGTGATGGGGACATTTATGGCTACACCTTC. Protein product: CATSDGDIYGYTF.

This clonotype was counted many times. CDR3: CASRPRQGAEDLGYEQYF. The CDR3 region has the DNA TGTGCCAGCAGACCAAGACAGGGGGCGGAGGATTTGGGATACGAGCAGTACTTC. This chain uses TRBV6-6 with TRBJ2-7; 10 nucleotides line up with TRBD1. Germline assignment: CDR1 MNHNY and CDR2 SVGAGI (reference sequence). The CDR3 is 18 residues long. The J segment lost 4 bases and the V segment lost 6 bases, leaving 18 bases of the junction unmatched.

This clonotype came up once. The J gene is TRBJ1-2, the V gene TRBV5-6, with a possible D match to TRBD1 (6 bases). Germline V gives CDR1 SGHDT, CDR2 YYEEEE. V lost 6 bases, J lost 6 bases, and 18 bases lay in between. CDR3 size: 14 residues. This CDR3 is CASTAGAGMHGYTF. The CDR3 bases are TGTGCCAGCACCGCAGGGGCGGGAATGCATGGCTACACCTTC. The variable domain in full, with the rest retrieved from reference TRBV5-6 and TRBJ1-2, is DAGVTQSPTHLIKTRGQQVTLRCSPKSGHDTVSWYQQALGQGPQFIFQYYEEEERQRGNFPDRFSGHQFPNYSSELNVNALLLGDSALYLCASTAGAGMHGYTFGSGTRLTVV.

The chain combines TRBV6-5 with TRBJ1-5; D unclear. The CDR3 covers 13 residues. CDR1 is MNHEY and CDR2 is SVGAGI in the germline V gene. Trimming pared 5 bases from V and 8 bases from J, leaving 13 bases between. The CDR3 here is CASSHGRGEPQHF. In nucleotides, the CDR3 is TGTGCCAGCAGTCACGGCCGGGGAGAGCCCCAGCATTTT.

In its sample, this clonotype was seen many times. This chain joins TRBV18 and TRBJ2-7; 12 bases align to TRBD2. Germline values: CDR1 KGHSH, CDR2 LQKENI. Losses at the gene ends were 3 bases for V and 6 bases for J; bases not matched to a gene: 9. The CDR3 consists of 16 residues. The CDR3 sequence: CASSPPGLAGGGEQYF. The CDR3 DNA follows: TGTGCCAGCTCACCCCCGGGACTAGCGGGCGGTGGCGAGCAGTACTTC. The entire variable domain, with the rest obtained from reference TRBV18 and TRBJ2-7, is as follows: NAGVMQNPRHLVRRRGQEARLRCSPMKGHSHVYWYRQLPEEGLKFMVYLQKENIIDESGMPKERFSAEFPKEGPSILRIQQVVRGDSAAYFCASSPPGLAGGGEQYFGPGTRLTVT.

This clonotype has a count of ten or more. The chain joins TRBV19 to TRBJ2-2; D perhaps matches TRBD1 (5 bases). In germline, CDR1 is LNHDA, CDR2 SQIVND (reference sequence). This CDR3 is built from 17 residues. With 7 bases removed from V and 2 bases from J, the gap between germline ends came to 20 bases. CDR3 amino acids: CASTTTPDTENTGELFF. CDR3 coding DNA: TGTGCCAGTACTACCACTCCGGACACCGAAAACACCGGGGAGCTGTTTTTT. The variable domain in full, completed from reference TRBV19 and TRBJ2-2, reads DGGITQSPKYLFRKEGQNVTLSCEQNLNHDAMYWYRQDPGQGLRLIYYSQIVNDFQKGDIAEGYSVSREKKESFPLTVTSAQKNPTAFYLCASTTTPDTENTGELFFGEGSRLTVL.

As regards this clonotype: Possible read error: a much larger clone is one base away. J is TRBJ2-3 and V is TRBV27; no clear D. The CDR3 runs 15 residues. Germline CDR1 and CDR2: MNHEY and SMNVEV (reference sequence). V was cut by 3 bases and J by 5 bases, with 15 bases left in between. The CDR3 DNA is TGTGCCAGCAGTTTGATGGGCGAGAGACGAGATACGCAGTATTTT. This codes for CASSLMGERRDTQYF.

This clonotype was detected many times. The chain joins TRBV7-9 to TRBJ1-2, with D possibly TRBD1 on 5 matching bases. Germline-derived CDR1 and CDR2 are SEHNR and FQNEAQ (reference sequence). The V and J ends lost 3 bases and 5 bases respectively, with 13 bases between them. The CDR3 length is 14 residues. The CDR3 here is CASSFYGEGYGYTF. The DNA for the CDR3 is TGTGCCAGCAGCTTTTACGGGGAGGGGTATGGCTACACCTTC.

This clonotype was detected ten times or more. The CDR3 region is CSVGVGSTGELFF. The CDR3 DNA follows: TGCAGCGTGGGGGTGGGGAGCACCGGGGAGCTGTTTTTT. The chain uses TRBV29-1 and TRBJ2-2, with D perhaps matching TRBD1 or TRBD2 (5 bases each). The CDR3 extends over 13 amino acids. V lost 6 bases, J lost 4 bases, and 12 bases lay in between. Looked up from germline, CDR1 is SQVTM and CDR2 is ANQGSEA.

This clonotype was seen repeatedly, ten times or more. The chain recombines TRBV20-1 with TRBJ2-1; the match to TRBD1 covers 10 bases. J was trimmed by 8 bases and V by 4 bases; bases with no gene match: 2. The CDR3 spans 12 residues. The germline CDR1 and CDR2 sequences are DFQATT and SNEGSKA (reference sequence). CDR3 nucleotide sequence: TGCAGTGCTACGGACAGGGGGTATGAGCAGTTCTTC. Amino acids: CSATDRGYEQFF.

This clonotype was counted at least ten times. The chain couples TRBV7-9 to TRBJ1-3; D gene ambiguous. The V end lost 2 bases, the J end lost 0 bases, and 8 bases lay between the germline ends. The CDR3 runs 15 residues. The germline CDR1 and CDR2 sequences are SEHNR and FQNEAQ (reference sequence). The CDR3 DNA follows: TGTGCCAGCAGCTTATGGGGAGACTCTGGAAACACCATATATTTT. This encodes CASSLWGDSGNTIYF. Supplemented by reference TRBV7-9 and TRBJ1-3, the full variable domain reads DTGVSQNPRHKITKRGQNVTFRCDPISEHNRLYWYRQTLGQGPEFLTYFQNEAQLEKSRLLSDRFSAERPKGSFSTLEIQRTEQGDSAMYLCASSLWGDSGNTIYFGEGSWLTVV.

Ten or more counts support this clonotype. The chain joins TRBV5-4 to TRBJ2-3; D remains ambiguous. In germline, CDR1 is SGHNT, CDR2 YYREEE (reference sequence). The germline V and J ends were trimmed by 7 bases and 6 bases, with 6 bases remaining between them. The CDR3 spans 10 residues. The CDR3 protein is CASGWDTQYF. The CDR3 DNA reads as TGTGCCAGCGGCTGGGATACGCAGTATTTT.

As concerns this clonotype: A much bigger clone sits one base away, suggesting this may be a read error. The chain combines TRBV28 with TRBJ2-7, with D hard to call. This CDR3 contains 12 residues. V lost 3 bases and J lost 3, with 6 bases in between. CDR1 is MDHEN, CDR2 SYDVKM, per germline. The CDR3 region is CASSFNDYEQYF. As DNA, the CDR3 is TGTGCCAGCAGTTTTAATGACTACGAGCAGTACTTC.

About this clonotype: This could be a read error, since a much larger clone is one nucleotide away. Because the CDR3 is missing its conserved closing phenylalanine or tryptophan, this is likely a read error. The CDR3 region is CASSYGLGVTQYL. DNA of the CDR3: TGTGCCAGCAGTTACGGGCTAGGGGTTACGCAGTATCTT. The chain employs TRBV6-2 or TRBV6-3 and TRBJ2-3; TRBD1 is a possible D gene (5 bases). CDR1 MNHEY and CDR2 SVGEGT come from the germline V gene. The V end was cut by 2 bases, the J end by 8 bases, with 11 bases between. This CDR3 spans 13 amino acids.

The table lists this clonotype with a count of one. CDR3 DNA sequence: TGTGCCAGCAGTTGTAGCAGGCAAGAGACCCAGTACTTC. As protein: CASSCSRQETQYF. The rearrangement uses TRBV6-6 and TRBJ2-5; D is unresolved. Germline CDR1 reads MNHNY; CDR2 reads SVGAGI (reference sequence). The CDR3 sequence is 13 residues long. The V and J ends lost 4 bases and 2 bases respectively, with 8 bases between them.

There are many counts of this clonotype. The chain joins TRBV29-1 to TRBJ2-1; weak D call: TRBD1 (6 bases). Germline assignment: CDR1 SQVTM and CDR2 ANQGSEA. The V gene lost 5 bases and the J gene lost 5 bases, with 16 bases spanning the gap. The CDR3 extends over 14 amino acids. The CDR3 coding sequence is TGCAGCGTTTTTGGGGGCGCGGTCCACAATGAGCAGTTCTTC. Encoded protein: CSVFGGAVHNEQFF.

This clonotype was counted many times. The chain couples TRBV27 to TRBJ1-5; 9 positions agree with TRBD1. The V and J ends lost 5 bases and 6 bases, in that order; junction bases with no gene match: 5. CDR3 length equals 14 residues. Germline assignment: CDR1 MNHEY and CDR2 SMNVEV (reference sequence). The CDR3 region has the DNA TGTGCCAGCAGTGCCGGGACAGGGTTTCAGCCCCAGCATTTT. This gives the protein CASSAGTGFQPQHF.

This clonotype was seen at least ten times. The chain carries TRBV25-1 and TRBJ2-7; no reliable D call. V lost 4 bases and J lost 5, with 6 bases in between. The CDR3 has 11 amino acids. Per germline, CDR1 MGHDK and CDR2 SYGVNS. The CDR3 region has the DNA TGTGCCAGCAGTGGGTCCCACGAGCAGTACTTC. Its protein product is CASSGSHEQYF.

Of note for this clonotype: A single base separates this from a much larger clone, so it may be a read error. V is TRBV6-2 or TRBV6-3 and J is TRBJ1-2; D is possibly TRBD1 (6 bases). V was cut by 4 bases and J by 8 bases, with 14 bases left in between. The germline V gene encodes CDR1 MNHEY and CDR2 SVGEGT. CDR3 size: 13 residues. CDR3 in amino acids: CASSSTGGGGYTF. CDR3 sequence (DNA): TGTGCCAGCAGTTCTACCGGGGGCGGCGGCTACACCTTC.